The 13 T cell receptor beta chains below all came from one sample that was sequenced in a study of CD8 T cells in Susac syndrome (dated 2019 in TCRdb). Library method: the immunoSEQ multiplex PCR assay. RNA was extracted using the RNeasy kit, and 0.5 to 1 microgram was reverse transcribed with random hexamers. TCRdb reworked the public reads: Q25 trimming with fastp, MiXCR clone assembly, productive beta chains retained. Rows merge per CDR3 protein into single entries with the most common DNA and genes. Recorded for this sample are just under 150,000 distinct CDR3 sequences; approximately 94% of them occurred a single time. The ten largest clones represent roughly 0.083% of the sample. The specimen sequenced was CD4+ T cells from PBMCs. The receptors were gathered from a human donor in good health.

This chain links TRBV30 with TRBJ2-3; 7 bases match TRBD1. This CDR3 comprises 16 residues. Germline assignment: CDR1 GTSNPN and CDR2 SVGIG (reference sequence). Germline trimming cut 5 bases from V and 0 bases from J; bases unmatched to any gene: 11. CDR3 DNA sequence: TGTGCCTGGCCAAAACCAGACAGGGCCAGCACAGATACGCAGTATTTT. It codes for CAWPKPDRASTDTQYF.

This chain joins TRBV6-6 and TRBJ1-1, with a possible D match to TRBD1 (6 bases). CDR3 length: 13 residues. V dropped 4 bases and J dropped 3 bases, with 9 bases sitting between them. Germline V gene lookup returns CDR1 MNHNY and CDR2 SVGAGI (reference sequence). The CDR3 loop is CASSLQGHTEAFF. The CDR3 DNA reads TGTGCCAGCAGTTTACAGGGTCACACTGAAGCTTTCTTT.

This chain connects TRBV11-1 to TRBJ2-7; 13 nucleotides agree with TRBD2. After removal of 4 bases from V and 2 bases from J, the junction contained 2 bases not matched to a gene. Germline V gene sequence: CDR1 SGHAT, CDR2 FQDESV (reference sequence). The CDR3 is 15 amino acids. The CDR3 sequence: CASSSLAGGPYEQYF. In nucleotides, the CDR3 is TGTGCCAGCAGCTCACTAGCGGGAGGGCCCTACGAGCAGTACTTC.

This chain joins TRBV25-1 and TRBJ1-4; TRBD1 might be the D (6 bases). The CDR3 is 16 residues long. V lost 1 base and J lost 0, with 9 bases in between. Germline V gene data show CDR1 as MGHDK and CDR2 as SYGVNS. The CDR3 spells CASSESRQATNEKLFF. The CDR3, as DNA: TGTGCCAGCAGTGAATCCCGACAGGCAACTAATGAAAAACTGTTTTTT.

The gene calls are TRBV5-6 and TRBJ2-1; D unclear. Germline CDR1 and CDR2: SGHDT and YYEEEE. The CDR3 contains 15 residues. V was clipped by 0 bases and J by 1 base, with 8 bases between them. CDR3 DNA: TGTGCCAGCAGCTTGGCGTCCCAGTCCTACAATGAGCAGTTCTTC. It is translated as CASSLASQSYNEQFF.

V gene TRBV5-4 combines with J gene TRBJ2-5; possibly TRBD1 or TRBD2 for D (6 bases each). Germline values: CDR1 SGHNT, CDR2 YYREEE (reference sequence). V gave up 7 bases and J gave up 4 bases, with 8 bases separating them. The CDR3 runs to 11 residues. Written as DNA, the CDR3 is TGTGCCAGCGGAGGGGGAGAGACCCAGTACTTC. Residues: CASGGGETQYF.

The CDR3 protein is CASTEDLFGGYTF. CDR3 bases: TGTGCCAGCACCGAGGACCTTTTTGGTGGCTACACCTTC. The V call is TRBV9, the J call TRBJ1-2, with D unclear. The CDR3 spans 13 residues. V shed 6 bases and J shed 7 bases, with 16 bases lying between them. Germline CDR1 SGDLS, CDR2 YYNGEE.

This clonotype was detected only once. The CDR3, as DNA: TGTGCCAGCAGTTTACTAGCGGGAGTGAATGAGCAGTTCTTC. This sequence encodes CASSLLAGVNEQFF. The chain recombines TRBV28 with TRBJ2-1, with 10 nucleotides matching TRBD2. The CDR3 contains 14 residues. Trimming removed 2 bases from V and 7 bases from J; junction bases left unmatched: 2. CDR1 and CDR2 from the germline V gene are MDHEN and SYDVKM.

This sequence joins TRBV5-1 and TRBJ1-5; D gene uncertain. This CDR3 contains 15 residues. CDR1 is SGHRS, CDR2 YFSETQ, per germline. Trimming cost V 4 bases and J 6 bases, with 17 bases left between them. In nucleotides, the CDR3 is TGCGCCAGCAGCCTGGACGGGGATCGGGGTCAGCCCCAGCATTTT. It codes for CASSLDGDRGQPQHF.

This clonotype came up once. This chain uses TRBV27 with TRBJ1-1; no clear D. The ends were cut back, 3 bases at V and 3 bases at J, with 11 bases in the middle. From germline, CDR1 is MNHEY and CDR2 SMNVEV (reference sequence). There are 14 residues in the CDR3. CDR3 residues: CASSFFGRDTEAFF. DNA of the CDR3: TGTGCCAGCAGTTTTTTTGGTAGGGACACTGAAGCTTTCTTT.

The J gene is TRBJ1-5, the V gene TRBV7-9; D is undetermined. Germline V gives CDR1 SEHNR, CDR2 FQNEAQ (reference sequence). CDR3 length equals 14 residues. Between the trimmed V and J ends, which lost 2 bases and 5 bases, there was a span of 10 bases. CDR3 sequence reads: CASSLMSSDQPQHF. In DNA form, the CDR3 reads TGTGCCAGCAGCTTAATGTCGTCGGATCAGCCCCAGCATTTT.

This clonotype is a singleton in its sample. The chain recombines TRBV5-1 with TRBJ2-7; D possibly corresponds to TRBD2 (5 bases). The germline gives CDR1 SGHRS, CDR2 YFSETQ. Trimming removed 2 bases from V and 7 bases from J, with 7 bases in between. This CDR3 has 11 residues. The CDR3 nucleotides are TGCGCCAGCAGCTTTTCGGGAGAGCAGTACTTC. It specifies CASSFSGEQYF. The whole variable domain, filled in from reference TRBV5-1 and TRBJ2-7, reads KAGVTQTPRYLIKTRGQQVTLSCSPISGHRSVSWYQQTPGQGLQFLFEYFSETQRNKGNFPGRFSGRQFSNSRSEMNVSTLELGDSALYLCASSFSGEQYFGPGTRLTVT.

The chain links TRBV4-1 to TRBJ2-1, with D possibly being TRBD1 (6 bases). The germline V gene encodes CDR1 MGHRA and CDR2 YSYEKL. With 4 bases removed from V and 12 bases from J, the gap between germline ends came to 16 bases. This CDR3 has 13 residues. In DNA form, the CDR3 reads TGCGCCAGCAGCCGCGGACTCCCGACAGGGCAGTTCTTC. This encodes CASSRGLPTGQFF.